This TCR beta chain was sequenced in a study of immune evolution from preneoplasia to lung adenocarcinoma. Study-wide results and limits: Later-stage lesions seemingly showed higher T cell density and diversity than normal lung. Normal lung had the highest top T cell clone frequencies.

Clones were sequenced by immunoSEQ multiplex PCR, and TCRdb holds only the in-frame ones, with some missing. The top ten clones hold less than 30% of a sample with about 5,100 clones, over 75% of them seen once. From germline, CDR1 is KGHSH and CDR2 LQKENI. V lost 5 bases and J lost 5, with 8 bases in between. This CDR3 is 12 amino acids long. Patient tissue came from resections in Japan or China, 2014–2017. Each case's diagnosis was confirmed by two pathologists on H&E. A remark on this clone: Its antigen is undetermined.

The material sequenced was FFPE normal lung tissue adjacent to the tumor. The V gene is TRBV18, the J gene TRBJ2-3, with D uncertain. This receptor was taken from a person in their sixties with lung adenocarcinoma. The CDR3 DNA sequence: TGTGCCAGCTCAACGACTGTAGATACGCAGTATTTT. Amino acid sequence: CASSTTVDTQYF. The entire variable domain, with the rest obtained from reference TRBV18 and TRBJ2-3, is as follows: NAGVMQNPRHLVRRRGQEARLRCSPMKGHSHVYWYRQLPEEGLKFMVYLQKENIIDESGMPKERFSAEFPKEGPSILRIQQVVRGDSAAYFCASSTTVDTQYFGPGTRLTVL.